This T cell receptor beta chain was captured in a study of cytomegalovirus exposure and HLA in healthy donors. Germline CDR1 is SEHNR and CDR2 is FQNEAQ (reference sequence). There are 18 residues in the CDR3. V dropped 5 bases and J dropped 2 bases, with 24 bases sitting between them. PCR primers comprised 60 Vbeta and 13 Jbeta primers. The data were produced by immunoSEQ multiplex PCR, yet TCRdb's version contains in-frame clones alone and is incomplete. The sample holds over 55,000 clones, about 82% seen once. This sequence was found in a woman in her 30s in good health and CMV-seronegative. Sample: PBMCs. The genes are TRBV7-9 and TRBJ2-5; D possibly corresponds to TRBD2 (6 bases). The CDR3 sequence is CASSRGNVRTKQQETQYF. CDR3 in DNA: TGTGCCAGCAGCCGAGGGAATGTTAGGACTAAGCAACAAGAGACCCAGTACTTC. Supplemented by reference TRBV7-9 and TRBJ2-5, the full variable domain reads DTGVSQNPRHKITKRGQNVTFRCDPISEHNRLYWYRQTLGQGPEFLTYFQNEAQLEKSRLLSDRFSAERPKGSFSTLEIQRTEQGDSAMYLCASSRGNVRTKQQETQYFGPGTRLLVL.